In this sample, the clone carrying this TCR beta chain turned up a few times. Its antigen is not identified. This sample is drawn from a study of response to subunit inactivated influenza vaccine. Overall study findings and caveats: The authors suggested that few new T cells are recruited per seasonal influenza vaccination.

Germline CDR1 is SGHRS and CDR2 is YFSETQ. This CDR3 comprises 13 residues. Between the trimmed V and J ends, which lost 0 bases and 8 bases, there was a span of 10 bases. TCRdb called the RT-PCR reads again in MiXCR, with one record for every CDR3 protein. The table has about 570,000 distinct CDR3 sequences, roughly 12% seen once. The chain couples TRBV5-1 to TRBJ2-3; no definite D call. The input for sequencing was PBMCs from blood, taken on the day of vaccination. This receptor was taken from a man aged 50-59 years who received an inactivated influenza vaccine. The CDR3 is CASSLAWISTQYF. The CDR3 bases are TGCGCCAGCAGCTTGGCCTGGATTAGTACGCAGTATTTT.